This T cell receptor beta chain was identified during a study of CD8+ T cells in alopecia areata. Findings of the study overall: Lesional scalp displayed greater clonality than normal scalp, most notably in alopecia totalis/universalis. Scalp sequencing also captures normal skin's resident alphabeta T cells. Possibly as an HLA-related effect, TCR sharing across patients appeared less clear than in mice.

Comments on this clone: Its antigen is unknown. A junction end diverges from the germline sequence, so it may reflect a read error.

The sequencing template was cDNA reverse transcribed from extracted RNA. The method was immunoSEQ multiplex PCR; TCRdb's version includes in-frame clones alone and lacks a portion of them. The sample consists of 30,000 to 35,000 clones, roughly half of them appearing once. The CDR3 extends over 13 amino acids. Germline V lookup: CDR1 SGHAT, CDR2 FQNNGV. This TCR came from a human donor with alopecia areata. The chain uses TRBV11-2 and TRBJ2-1; possible D gene TRBD2, 6 bases. Material for sequencing was NKG2D-high CD8+ T cells sorted from blood. The CDR3 loop is CANSLAALNEQFF. CDR3 coding DNA: TGTGCCAACAGCTTAGCGGCTCTCAATGAGCAGTTCTTC.